The 31 T cell receptor beta chains in this list originate from one sample, sequenced in a study of OX40 agonist ivuxolimab in advanced cancers. Here immunoSEQ multiplex PCR was the method, and the copy in TCRdb shows in-frame clones only, minus some. The sample shows tens of thousands of clones, around 90% of them seen only once. Here the sequenced sample was CD4+ or CD8+ T cells sorted from blood, taken in a trial of the OX40 agonist ivuxolimab. The receptors were gathered from an adult with an advanced solid tumor such as melanoma, head and neck, liver or kidney cancer.

This clone has a single count. The J gene is TRBJ2-3, the V gene TRBV18; D is ambiguous. V was cut by 3 bases and J by 0 bases, with 7 bases left in between. Germline lookup yields CDR1 KGHSH and CDR2 LQKENI. The CDR3 is 14 amino acids. The CDR3 protein is CASSPSPSTDTQYF. The CDR3 nucleotides read TGTGCCAGCTCACCTTCCCCCAGCACAGATACGCAGTATTTT.

The rearrangement links TRBV28 to TRBJ2-1, with 9 bases identical to TRBD1. Germline V gives CDR1 MDHEN, CDR2 SYDVKM. J lost 4 bases, V lost 9 bases, and 4 bases had no gene match. The CDR3 contains 13 residues. The DNA of the CDR3 is TGTGCCAGTGGGACAGGGACTTACAATGAGCAGTTCTTC. Amino acid sequence: CASGTGTYNEQFF.

The CDR3 region is CASSLVGLLTYEQYF. The CDR3 coding sequence is TGTGCCAGCAGCTTAGTCGGGCTCCTCACCTACGAGCAGTACTTC. The J gene is TRBJ2-7, the V gene TRBV7-2; D gene unclear. The V gene lost 1 base and the J gene lost 2 bases, with 12 bases spanning the gap. The germline V gene has CDR1 SGHTA and CDR2 FQGNSA. This CDR3 spans 15 amino acids.

This chain uses TRBV7-2 with TRBJ2-5, with TRBD2 matching over 7 bases. The assigned J gene may be wrong: the sequence end matches TRBJ2-7 better. The CDR3 contains 14 residues. Germline CDR1 and CDR2: SGHTA and FQGNSA. As DNA, the CDR3 is TGTGCCAGCAGCTCCGCGGGGGATGGCTACGAGCAGTACTTC. This codes for CASSSAGDGYEQYF.

V and J are TRBV30 and TRBJ1-4; maybe TRBD1 (5 bases). The germline gives CDR1 GTSNPN, CDR2 SVGIG (reference sequence). This CDR3 comprises 13 residues. V lost 0 bases and J lost 8, with 10 bases in between. In DNA form, the CDR3 reads TGTGCCTGGAGTGTTGTGGGGGGGGAAAAACTGTTTTTT. This codes for CAWSVVGGEKLFF.

This rearrangement joins TRBV6-6 to TRBJ1-1; TRBD1 matches at 8 bases. Unmatched junction bases numbered 4, after V lost 2 bases and J lost 5 bases. This CDR3 comprises 14 residues. The germline V gene has CDR1 MNHNY and CDR2 SVGAGI (reference sequence). The CDR3 loop reads CASSYDRGRTEAFF. CDR3 coding DNA: TGTGCCAGCAGTTACGACAGGGGTAGGACTGAAGCTTTCTTT.

The CDR3 DNA sequence: TGTGCCATCAGCCGATCAGGGGACACTGAAGCTTTCTTT. It yields the protein CAISRSGDTEAFF. V gene TRBV10-3 combines with J gene TRBJ1-1; D possibly corresponds to TRBD1 (6 bases). From germline, CDR1 is ENHRY and CDR2 SYGVKD. The CDR3 spans 13 residues. Trimming pared 6 bases from V and 3 bases from J, leaving 11 bases between.

The chain couples TRBV28 to TRBJ1-2; D is undetermined. Deletions cut 4 bases from V and 4 bases from J, with 10 bases between. This CDR3 contains 13 residues. Germline V lookup: CDR1 MDHEN, CDR2 SYDVKM. This CDR3 is CASSSEQSYGYTF. The DNA for the CDR3 is TGTGCCAGCAGTTCCGAACAGAGCTATGGCTACACCTTC.

The chain uses TRBV5-1 and TRBJ2-5; 7 bases agree with TRBD2. The CDR3 is 16 residues long. Germline CDR1 SGHRS, CDR2 YFSETQ. V shed 1 base, J shed 3 bases, and the junction held 9 bases outside the gene matches. The DNA for the CDR3 is TGCGCCAGCAGCTTGAGGGTAGCGGGTGGAGAAGAGACCCAGTACTTC. Amino acid sequence: CASSLRVAGGEETQYF.

This chain uses TRBV7-2 with TRBJ2-5; D is ambiguous. The V and J ends lost 5 bases and 2 bases respectively, with 12 bases between them. This CDR3 region has 14 residues. CDR1 SGHTA and CDR2 FQGNSA come from the germline V gene. The CDR3 nucleotides are TGTGCCAGCAGCCCCCAAGAAGGGCAAGAGACCCAGTACTTC. Protein product: CASSPQEGQETQYF.

V gene TRBV28 combines with J gene TRBJ2-7; D gene unclear. This CDR3 is 11 amino acids long. The V end lost 6 bases, the J end lost 7 bases, and 10 bases lay between the germline ends. The germline gives CDR1 MDHEN, CDR2 SYDVKM. The CDR3 DNA reads TGTGCCAGCAGCCCTTTCTCGGAGCAGTACTTC. Translation gives CASSPFSEQYF.

The rearrangement uses TRBV2 and TRBJ2-1; a possible D gene is TRBD2 (6 bases). CDR3 length equals 13 residues. Germline loops: CDR1 SNHLY, CDR2 FYNNEI. The V gene lost 6 bases and the J gene lost 8 bases, with 14 bases spanning the gap. The CDR3 DNA reads as TGTGCCAGCAGGACGCCGGGAGTTGATGAGCAGTTCTTC. It specifies CASRTPGVDEQFF. The full variable domain, in which reference TRBV2 and TRBJ2-1 provide the parts outside the CDR3, is EPEVTQTPSHQVTQMGQEVILRCVPISNHLYFYWYRQILGQKVEFLVSFYNNEISEKSEIFDDQFSVERPDGSNFTLKIRSTKLEDSAMYFCASRTPGVDEQFFGPGTRLTVL.

V is TRBV28 and J is TRBJ2-1; D is perhaps TRBD1 (5 bases). The CDR3 consists of 13 residues. With 6 bases removed from V and 9 bases from J, the gap between germline ends came to 15 bases. Germline CDR1 reads MDHEN; CDR2 reads SYDVKM. The CDR3 bases are TGTGCCAGCAGGATGACAGAAGTGGGTGAGCAGTTCTTC. Translated, it gives CASRMTEVGEQFF. Looking up the rest from reference TRBV28 and TRBJ2-1 gives the full variable domain: DVKVTQSSRYLVKRTGEKVFLECVQDMDHENMFWYRQDPGLGLRLIYFSYDVKMKEKGDIPEGYSVSREKKERFSLILESASTNQTSMYLCASRMTEVGEQFFGPGTRLTVL.

This chain connects TRBV6-6 to TRBJ2-3; weak D call: TRBD2 (6 bases). V was cut by 3 bases and J by 9 bases, with 13 bases left in between. The CDR3 consists of 13 residues. In germline, CDR1 is MNHNY, CDR2 SVGAGI (reference sequence). The chain's CDR3 is CASSYAGTGTQYF. CDR3 bases: TGTGCCAGCAGTTATGCCGGGACTGGAACGCAGTATTTT.

This clone turned up a few times. The chain employs TRBV7-2 and TRBJ2-1, with D maybe TRBD1 (6 bases). The V end lost 6 bases, the J end lost 8 bases, and 11 bases lay between the germline ends. The germline V gene encodes CDR1 SGHTA and CDR2 FQGNSA. The CDR3 loop spans 12 amino acids. The CDR3 coding sequence is TGTGCCAGCAGTGAACAGGGTTATGAGCAGTTCTTC. It is translated as CASSEQGYEQFF.

The chain employs TRBV5-1 and TRBJ1-1; perhaps TRBD1 as D (5 bases). This CDR3 has 17 residues. Germline assignment: CDR1 SGHRS and CDR2 YFSETQ. Trimming shortened V by 4 bases and J by 4 bases, and 23 bases separated the two germline ends. Here the CDR3 reads CASSVSGTVGKSTEAFF. For the CDR3, the DNA is TGCGCCAGCAGCGTATCCGGGACGGTAGGAAAGAGCACTGAAGCTTTCTTT.

The chain recombines TRBV5-1 with TRBJ2-7; D perhaps matches TRBD1 (6 bases). The germline gives CDR1 SGHRS, CDR2 YFSETQ. Trimming left V 0 bases short and J 6 bases short, with 13 bases between. There are 14 residues in the CDR3. The CDR3 is CASSLAGQPREQYF. The CDR3 region has the DNA TGCGCCAGCAGCTTGGCGGGACAACCCCGCGAGCAGTACTTC.

This clone was recorded once. The J gene is TRBJ2-1, the V gene TRBV2; unclear D gene. The length of the CDR3 is 17 residues. Trimming left V 3 bases short and J 0 bases short, with 15 bases between. Per germline, CDR1 SNHLY and CDR2 FYNNEI. The CDR3 DNA sequence: TGTGCCAGCAGTGATATTAGCAGCTATAGCTCCTACAATGAGCAGTTCTTC. Amino acids: CASSDISSYSSYNEQFF.

On this clone: The same CDR3 can be traced to other DNA sequences in this sample. V and J are TRBV4-1 and TRBJ1-2; D is unresolved. The CDR3 length is 12 residues. V lost 0 bases, J lost 7 bases, and 6 bases lay in between. CDR1 and CDR2 from the germline V gene are MGHRA and YSYEKL. The CDR3 loop reads CASSQELTGYTF. CDR3 DNA: TGCGCCAGCAGCCAAGAGCTTACTGGCTACACCTTC.

Only a few counts were recorded for this clone. The chain carries TRBV21-1 and TRBJ2-7. TRBV21-1 is a pseudogene locus. The CDR3 runs to 18 residues. The chain's CDR3 is CASSKRSGRHLSPYEQYF. CDR3 in DNA: TGTGCCAGCAGCAAACGATCCGGACGGCATTTATCCCCTTACGAGCAGTACTTC.

This clone appeared a single time. This sequence joins TRBV6-5 and TRBJ2-7; no firm D call. The CDR3 is 15 residues long. Germline loops: CDR1 MNHEY, CDR2 SVGAGI. Trimming shortened V by 2 bases and J by 1 base, and 12 bases separated the two germline ends. The CDR3 bases are TGTGCCAGCAGTTACGACGCTCAGCCTTCCTACGAGCAGTACTTC. Its protein product is CASSYDAQPSYEQYF.

This clone turned up a few times. The chain is built from TRBV11-2 and TRBJ2-5; no reliable D call. The CDR3 has 14 amino acids. Germline V gene lookup returns CDR1 SGHAT and CDR2 FQNNGV. Trimming took off 2 bases at V and 6 bases at J, with 13 bases between the two ends. The CDR3 nucleotides are TGTGCCAGCAGCTTATGGGTAGAAGGAAAGACCCAGTACTTC. Amino acids: CASSLWVEGKTQYF.

The CDR3 DNA follows: TGTGCCAGTAGTGGACTAGCGGTCTGGGACGAGCAGTACTTC. Translating gives CASSGLAVWDEQYF. The chain is built from TRBV19 and TRBJ2-7, with 10 nucleotides matching TRBD2. V shed 5 bases and J 5 bases; nucleotides not matched to a gene: 6. CDR1 LNHDA and CDR2 SQIVND come from the germline V gene (reference sequence). The CDR3 is 14 amino acids.

This clone was detected once. The chain is built from TRBV10-1 and TRBJ2-1; 9 bases map to TRBD1. The CDR3 contains 15 residues. From germline, CDR1 is WNHNN and CDR2 SYGVQD (reference sequence). V dropped 3 bases and J dropped 8; count of bases not matched to a gene: 8. CDR3: CASSDARTGDYEQFF. In DNA form, the CDR3 reads TGCGCCAGCAGTGATGCGAGGACAGGGGATTATGAGCAGTTCTTC.

This chain links TRBV19 with TRBJ1-1, with D unclear. The CDR3 runs 15 residues. Trimming removed 6 bases from V and 9 bases from J, with 23 bases in between. Germline loops: CDR1 LNHDA, CDR2 SQIVND (reference sequence). This CDR3 is CASRPEMAGTGKAFF. The CDR3 DNA sequence: TGTGCCAGTAGACCGGAGATGGCAGGTACCGGGAAAGCTTTCTTT.

The chain recombines TRBV5-6 with TRBJ2-7; no definite D call. Germline V lookup: CDR1 SGHDT, CDR2 YYEEEE. V lost 1 base, J lost 4 bases, and 3 bases lay in between. The CDR3 is made up of 11 amino acids. CDR3 residues: CASSLYYEQYF. The CDR3 nucleotides are TGTGCCAGCAGCTTGTATTACGAGCAGTACTTC.

The chain employs TRBV6-5 and TRBJ1-3, with D perhaps matching TRBD1 (5 bases). V lost 4 bases and J 0 bases, leaving 13 bases between the germline ends. The CDR3 is 16 amino acids. Per germline, CDR1 MNHEY and CDR2 SVGAGI. The CDR3 nucleotides read TGTGCCAGCAGTTGGGGCAGTGTAGACTCTGGAAACACCATATATTTT. As protein: CASSWGSVDSGNTIYF.

This chain joins TRBV5-6 and TRBJ2-1; D is ambiguous. Germline V gene data show CDR1 as SGHDT and CDR2 as YYEEEE. This CDR3 has 14 amino acids. V was clipped by 6 bases and J by 0 bases, with 10 bases between them. The CDR3 protein is CASNRQSSYNEQFF. The DNA of the CDR3 is TGTGCCAGCAACAGACAAAGCTCCTACAATGAGCAGTTCTTC.

This clone was seen a few times. The gene calls are TRBV6-6 and TRBJ2-7; D is undetermined. CDR1 is MNHNY, CDR2 SVGAGI, per germline (reference sequence). The CDR3 covers 13 residues. Trimming stripped 6 bases from V and 2 bases from J, with 11 bases between. The CDR3 loop is CASRSVGTYEQYF. As DNA, the CDR3 is TGTGCCAGCAGGTCCGTTGGGACCTACGAGCAGTACTTC.

This chain uses TRBV2 with TRBJ1-3; D gene unclear. Looked up from germline, CDR1 is SNHLY and CDR2 is FYNNEI. V lost 2 bases and J 0 bases, leaving 8 bases between the germline ends. The CDR3 loop spans 15 amino acids. CDR3 in amino acids: CASSEQGYSGNTIYF. For the CDR3, the DNA is TGTGCCAGCAGTGAACAAGGATACTCTGGAAACACCATATATTTT.

The rearrangement joins TRBV14 to TRBJ1-4; weak D call: TRBD1 (6 bases). Germline CDR1 and CDR2: SGHDN and FVKESK. The ends were cut back, 5 bases at V and 7 bases at J, with 14 bases in the middle. This CDR3 is 14 amino acids long. CDR3 protein: CASSKHRESEKLFF. The CDR3, as DNA: TGTGCCAGCAGCAAACACAGGGAGAGTGAAAAACTGTTTTTT.